One and the same sample provided the 6 T cell receptor beta chains below, sequenced in a study of graft-versus-host responses after intestinal transplantation. The repertoire was sequenced with immunoSEQ multiplex PCR; TCRdb's copy has only in-frame clones and lacks some. This sample yields tens of thousands of clones, of which more than 85% are seen a single time; around a fifth belongs to the top ten. These receptors are not linked to any known antigen. This sample comprised unstimulated CD8+ T cells sorted from spleen or lymph node cells, obtained before transplant. These receptors were obtained from a human donor who was the organ donor for an intestinal transplant.

This chain connects TRBV11-2 to TRBJ2-7, with D perhaps matching TRBD2 (5 bases). From germline, CDR1 is SGHAT and CDR2 FQNNGV. V was shortened by 5 bases and J by 4 bases, with 15 bases between the two germline ends. The CDR3 is 14 amino acids. CDR3 sequence: CASSLASAGYEQYF. The CDR3 DNA reads TGTGCCAGCAGCCTAGCCTCGGCGGGTTACGAGCAGTACTTC.

The chain is built from TRBV11-2 and TRBJ2-2, with TRBD2 matching 8 bases. J was trimmed by 2 bases and V by 5 bases; bases with no gene match: 7. The germline V gene encodes CDR1 SGHAT and CDR2 FQNNGV. CDR3 length: 16 amino acids. This chain's CDR3 is CASSSRRGANTGELFF. CDR3 nucleotides: TGTGCCAGCAGCAGCAGGCGGGGGGCAAACACCGGGGAGCTGTTTTTT.

This clone came up once. The genes are TRBV7-3 and TRBJ2-1; D not resolved. The CDR3 consists of 16 residues. The V end lost 4 bases, the J end lost 0 bases, and 13 bases lay between the germline ends. Germline loops: CDR1 SGHTA, CDR2 FQGTGA. Here the CDR3 reads CASSSKGGSSYNEQFF. The CDR3 nucleotides are TGTGCCAGCAGCTCTAAGGGCGGTAGCTCCTACAATGAGCAGTTCTTC.

The V call is TRBV7-8, the J call TRBJ2-7; 12 nucleotides agree with TRBD2. The CDR3 is 18 residues long. V trimming: 6 bases; J trimming: 5 bases; junction bases outside the gene matches: 17. The V gene's germline CDR1 is SGHVS and CDR2 FQNEAQ. CDR3 region: CASSLLKRTSGMSDEQYF. The DNA for the CDR3 is TGTGCCAGCAGTTTACTTAAAAGGACTAGCGGGATGTCAGACGAGCAGTACTTC.

The V and J genes are TRBV28 and TRBJ2-7; D is unclear. The CDR3 is 12 amino acids. The germline V gene encodes CDR1 MDHEN and CDR2 SYDVKM. The V gene lost 6 bases and the J gene lost 2 bases, with 8 bases spanning the gap. DNA for the CDR3: TGTGCCAGCAGCCCGAACCCCTACGAGCAGTACTTC. Its protein is CASSPNPYEQYF.

The rearrangement joins TRBV7-9 to TRBJ2-7; D is uncertain. This CDR3 is 12 amino acids long. Germline V CDR1 and CDR2: SEHNR, FQNEAQ (reference sequence). V gave up 1 base and J gave up 5 bases, with 6 bases separating them. The CDR3 spells CASSLGYHEQYF. For the CDR3, the DNA is TGTGCCAGCAGCTTAGGATACCACGAGCAGTACTTC.